The present entry profiles one TCR beta chain with its context. The germline V gene has CDR1 LGHDT and CDR2 YNNKEL (reference sequence). This CDR3 has 16 residues. Trimming at V came to 1 base and at J to 1 base, leaving 3 bases not matched to a gene. Control patients had untreated stable or active relapsing-remitting multiple sclerosis by revised McDonald criteria. Isolation of CD8+ and CD4+ T cells was performed negatively, whereas enrichment of TEMRA cells was done by FACS. Random-hexamer reverse transcription was applied to roughly 0.5 to 1 ug RNA. Amplification of TCR beta CDR3 spanned 54 Vbeta and 13 Jbeta via immunoSEQ multiplex PCR. TCRdb fed the immunoSEQ multiplex PCR reads into MiXCR, producing one record per CDR3 protein. The sample lists 350,000 to 550,000 distinct CDR3 sequences, roughly 85% occurring once. This sample was taken from a study of CD8 T cells in Susac syndrome.

The sequenced sample was CD8+ T cells from PBMCs. This chain links TRBV3-1 with TRBJ2-3; TRBD1 matches at 9 bases. The TCR sequence derives from a human donor with multiple sclerosis. The CDR3 here is CASSQGWTGGTDTQYF. The CDR3 coding sequence is TGTGCCAGCAGCCAAGGATGGACAGGGGGCACAGATACGCAGTATTTT.